This is a list of T cell receptor beta chains from one sample in a study of read filtering for tumor transcriptome and immune sequencing. TCRdb redid the calling of the reads with MiXCR, one entry per CDR3 protein. The repertoire holds under 60,000 distinct CDR3 sequences, with roughly a fifth as singletons. The sequenced sample was a population of CD138-negative cells sorted from bone marrow. These receptors were obtained from a donor over 35 with multiple myeloma. Both conserved end residues are part of each CDR3. A D gene is named only where the DNA matches it firmly. Clone size is not always given. Where it is, it says once, few, many or a class for expanded clones.

>TRBV24-1|TRBD2|TRBJ2-6|many
CATHPGGASGANVLTF
TGTGCCACCCATCCCGGGGGGGCCTCTGGGGCCAACGTCCTGACTTTC
>TRBV4-3|NA|TRBJ2-2|many
CASSQQGTNTGELFF
TGCGCCAGCAGCCAACAGGGAACGAACACCGGGGAGCTGTTTTTT
>TRBV10-3|TRBD2|TRBJ2-4|few
CAISESIASGTGKNIQYF
TGTGCCATCAGTGAGAGTATAGCTAGCGGGACCGGCAAAAACATTCAGTACTTC
>TRBV12-5|NA|TRBJ2-2|many
CASGVAVGVDTGELFF
TGTGCTAGTGGTGTAGCGGTGGGAGTAGACACCGGGGAGCTGTTTTTT
>TRBV20-1|NA|TRBJ2-3|many
CSADYNTDTQYF
TGCAGTGCAGACTATAACACAGATACGCAGTATTTT
>TRBV10-1|NA|TRBJ2-2|NA
CASSESTAVHTGELFF
TGCGCCAGCAGTGAGTCCACAGCGGTCCACACCGGGGAGCTGTTTTTT
>TRBV20-1|TRBD1|TRBJ2-3|many
CSAIDPTGAMTDTQYF
TGCAGTGCTATAGACCCAACAGGGGCGATGACAGATACGCAGTATTTT
>TRBV7-2|NA|TRBJ2-7|NA
CASSFVHGREQYF
TGTGCCAGCAGCTTCGTCCACGGGCGCGAGCAGTACTTC
>TRBV2|NA|TRBJ2-6|few
CASTPGTGGSGANVLTF
TGTGCCAGCACCCCGGGAACTGGGGGCTCTGGGGCCAACGTCCTGACTTTC
>TRBV6-6|NA|TRBJ2-5|many
CASSLGVETQYF
TGTGCCAGCTCGCTAGGTGTAGAGACCCAGTACTTC
>TRBV6-2/TRBV6-3|TRBD2|TRBJ2-1|many
CASRASTSGPYNEQFF
TGTGCCAGCAGAGCTTCGACTAGCGGACCCTACAATGAGCAGTTCTTC
>TRBV27|TRBD1|TRBJ1-1|NA
CASRTGRGPHTEAFF
TGTGCCAGCAGGACAGGGCGGGGGCCTCACACTGAAGCTTTCTTT
>TRBV28|TRBD2|TRBJ2-1|many
CASSATTTSRVYEQFF
TGTGCCAGCAGTGCTACGACGACTAGCCGGGTCTATGAGCAGTTCTTC
>TRBV6-5|NA|TRBJ1-5|few
CASKLTPLSQPQHF
TGTGCCAGCAAACTGACACCCCTGAGTCAGCCCCAGCATTTT
>TRBV11-3|TRBD2|TRBJ2-1|many
CASSSPAGGYNEQFF
TGTGCCAGCAGCTCCCCTGCGGGAGGCTACAATGAGCAGTTCTTC
>TRBV19|NA|TRBJ1-6|many
CASRPTGKSSPLHF
TGTGCCAGTAGGCCTACAGGGAAAAGCTCACCCCTCCACTTT
>TRBV7-2|NA|TRBJ1-1|NA
CASSLAGRAEAFF
TGTGCCAGCAGCTTAGCGGGCAGGGCTGAAGCTTTCTTT
>TRBV24-1|NA|TRBJ2-5|many
CATSDQKQGKETQYF
TGTGCCACCAGTGACCAAAAACAGGGCAAGGAGACCCAGTACTTC
>TRBV5-1|TRBD1|TRBJ1-1|many
CASSSGQGTPNTEAFF
TGCGCCAGCAGCTCGGGACAGGGGACTCCGAACACTGAAGCTTTCTTT
>TRBV27|TRBD2|TRBJ2-2|many
CASSPLPSGVNTGELFF
TGTGCCAGCAGTCCGCTGCCTAGCGGAGTAAACACCGGGGAGCTGTTTTTT
>TRBV20-1|TRBD1|TRBJ2-5|many
CSARGQDQETQYF
TGCAGTGCACGCGGACAGGACCAAGAGACCCAGTACTTC
>TRBV6-1|NA|TRBJ1-1|many
CASSLTGKGNTEAFF
TGTGCCAGCAGCCTTACAGGGAAGGGGAACACTGAAGCTTTCTTT
>TRBV29-1|NA|TRBJ2-2|many
CSVDPGEGGELFF
TGCAGCGTTGACCCGGGGGAAGGCGGGGAGCTGTTTTTT
>TRBV7-3|NA|TRBJ2-1|many
CASSLLVTTKLSYNEQFF
TGTGCCAGCAGCTTACTGGTGACTACTAAACTCTCCTACAATGAGCAGTTCTTC
>TRBV6-1|NA|TRBJ1-5|many
CASSYATHEENGPQHF
TGTGCCAGCAGTTATGCCACACACGAGGAGAATGGGCCCCAGCATTTC
>TRBV7-2|NA|TRBJ1-5|many
CASSLALTGGGSNQPQHF
TGTGCCAGCAGCTTAGCGCTAACTGGGGGAGGGAGCAATCAGCCCCAGCATTTT
>TRBV7-3|NA|TRBJ2-1|many
CASSLRENHYNEQFF
TGTGCCAGCAGCTTAAGGGAAAACCACTACAATGAGCAGTTCTTC
>TRBV11-2|NA|TRBJ1-1|many
CASSLNRGRERNTEAFF
TGTGCCAGCAGCTTAAATCGCGGAAGGGAACGGAACACTGAAGCTTTCTTT
>TRBV6-5|TRBD1|TRBJ1-1|many
CASSYSSDRSMNTEAFF
TGTGCCAGCAGTTACTCCTCGGACAGGTCTATGAACACTGAAGCTTTCTTT
>TRBV20-1|TRBD2|TRBJ2-5|few
CSAPKAGGLQETQYF
TGCAGCGCCCCAAAGGCGGGGGGGCTCCAAGAGACCCAGTACTTC
>TRBV12-3/TRBV12-4|NA|TRBJ2-1|many
CASSRGSEYNEQFF
TGTGCCAGCAGTAGGGGTAGCGAGTACAATGAGCAGTTCTTC
>TRBV6-6|TRBD1|TRBJ2-1|many
CASTRGGQGVYEQFF
TGTGCCAGCACCCGTGGGGGACAGGGCGTTTACGAGCAGTTCTTC
>TRBV11-3|NA|TRBJ2-7|NA
CASSPIDYNSVLCEQYF
TGTGCCAGCAGTCCCATAGATTACAACAGTGTCCTTTGCGAGCAGTACTTT
>TRBV23-1|NA|TRBJ2-6|many
CASSQWGGSDSGANVLTF
TGCGCCAGCAGTCAATGGGGTGGGTCAGATTCTGGGGCCAACGTCCTGACTTTC
>TRBV5-6|TRBD2|TRBJ2-1|many
CASSMGLAGDPSGNEQFF
TGTGCCAGCAGCATGGGACTAGCGGGAGACCCCTCCGGCAATGAGCAGTTCTTC
>TRBV20-1|TRBD1|TRBJ1-2|few
CSAEGTGQAANYGYTF
TGCAGTGCGGAAGGCACCGGACAGGCCGCTAACTATGGCTACACCTTC
>TRBV29-1|TRBD2|TRBJ2-1|medium-sized
CSVDSGQTYNEQFF
TGCAGCGTTGATAGCGGGCAAACCTACAATGAGCAGTTCTTC
>TRBV29-1|TRBD1|TRBJ2-7|many
CSVDNRDSLTYEQYF
TGCAGCGTTGACAATCGGGACAGCCTCACCTACGAGCAGTACTTC
>TRBV6-5|NA|TRBJ2-1|many
CASSSRGPGSYNEQFF
TGTGCCAGCAGTTCCCGGGGGCCGGGGTCCTACAATGAGCAGTTCTTC
>TRBV6-4|TRBD2|TRBJ2-1|NA
CASSVAGGNNEQFF
TGTGCCAGCAGCGTAGCGGGAGGGAATAATGAGCAGTTCTTC
>TRBV20-1|TRBD2|TRBJ2-1|many
CSAPGGELRAYNEQFF
TGCAGTGCTCCCGGGGGGGAGTTAAGGGCCTACAATGAGCAGTTCTTC
>TRBV29-1|NA|TRBJ2-1|many
CSVERLSLNEQFF
TGCAGCGTTGAACGGCTATCGCTCAATGAGCAGTTCTTC
>TRBV7-9|NA|TRBJ2-6|many
CASSLGLSGANVLTF
TGTGCCAGCAGCTTAGGTCTCTCTGGGGCCAACGTCCTGACTTTC
>TRBV20-1|NA|TRBJ2-1|NA
CSASVRSNEQFF
TGCAGTGCCTCGGTCAGGTCCAATGAGCAGTTCTTT
>TRBV19|TRBD2|TRBJ2-3|many
CASSKRAGAADTQYF
TGTGCCAGTAGTAAGCGGGCGGGAGCGGCGGATACGCAGTATTTT
>TRBV6-6|NA|TRBJ2-1|many
CASSNYNEQFF
TGTGCCAGCAGCAACTACAATGAGCAGTTCTTC
>TRBV24-1|NA|TRBJ2-5|many
CATSSGGSQETQYF
TGTGCCACCAGTTCAGGGGGGTCCCAAGAGACCCAGTACTTC
>TRBV6-2/TRBV6-3|NA|TRBJ1-1|many
CASTLTGLNTEAFF
TGTGCCAGCACCCTAACGGGCCTGAACACTGAAGCTTTCTTT
>TRBV12-3/TRBV12-4|NA|TRBJ1-1|NA
CASSRTLEAFF
TGTGCCAGCAGCAGGACACTTGAAGCTTTCTTT
>TRBV28|TRBD2|TRBJ2-5|many
CASSLSLAGGETQYF
TGTGCCAGCAGTTTATCGTTAGCGGGAGGAGAGACCCAGTACTTC
>TRBV29-1|NA|TRBJ1-4|many
CSAGSGANEKLFF
TGCAGCGCCGGGTCAGGAGCTAATGAAAAACTGTTTTTT
>TRBV7-9|NA|TRBJ1-1|many
CASHEGRSKTEAFF
TGTGCCAGCCACGAAGGCCGGAGTAAGACTGAAGCTTTCTTT
>TRBV12-3/TRBV12-4|NA|TRBJ1-1|few
CASSLSGGEAFF
TGTGCCAGCAGTTTATCGGGGGGTGAAGCTTTCTTT
>TRBV12-3/TRBV12-4|NA|TRBJ1-1|many
CASRGPEYEAFF
TGTGCCAGTCGGGGACCGGAGTATGAAGCTTTCTTT
>TRBV6-6|NA|TRBJ1-5|NA
CASTMTGSNQPQHF
TGTGCCAGCACCATGACAGGAAGCAATCAGCCCCAGCATTTT
>TRBV7-8|NA|TRBJ2-1|many
CASSFWGFSEQFF
TGTGCCAGCAGCTTCTGGGGCTTTAGTGAGCAGTTCTTC
>TRBV28|NA|TRBJ2-1|many
CASSNLGHTTYNEQFF
TGTGCCAGCAGTAATCTGGGACATACTACCTACAATGAGCAGTTCTTC